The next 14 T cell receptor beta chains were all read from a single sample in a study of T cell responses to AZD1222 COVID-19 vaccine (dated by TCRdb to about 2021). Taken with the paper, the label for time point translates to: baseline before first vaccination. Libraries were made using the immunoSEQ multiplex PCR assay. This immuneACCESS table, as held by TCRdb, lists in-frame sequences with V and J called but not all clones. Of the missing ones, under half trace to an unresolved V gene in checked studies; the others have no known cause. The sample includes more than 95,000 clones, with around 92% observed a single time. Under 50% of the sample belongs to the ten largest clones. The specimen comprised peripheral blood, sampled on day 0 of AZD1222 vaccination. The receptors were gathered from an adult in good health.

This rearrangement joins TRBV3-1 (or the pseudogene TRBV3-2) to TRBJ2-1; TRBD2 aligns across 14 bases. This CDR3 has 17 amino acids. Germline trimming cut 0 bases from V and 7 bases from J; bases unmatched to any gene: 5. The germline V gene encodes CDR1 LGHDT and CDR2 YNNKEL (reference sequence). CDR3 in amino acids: CASSQDLGTSGRNEQFF. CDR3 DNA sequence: TGTGCCAGCAGCCAAGATCTCGGGACTAGCGGGAGAAATGAGCAGTTCTTC.

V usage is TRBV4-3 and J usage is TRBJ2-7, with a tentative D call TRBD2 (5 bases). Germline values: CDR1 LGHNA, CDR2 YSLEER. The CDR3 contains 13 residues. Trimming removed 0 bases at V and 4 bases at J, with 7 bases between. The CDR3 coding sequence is TGCGCCAGCAGCCAAGATCGGGGTTACGAGCAGTACTTC. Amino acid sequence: CASSQDRGYEQYF.

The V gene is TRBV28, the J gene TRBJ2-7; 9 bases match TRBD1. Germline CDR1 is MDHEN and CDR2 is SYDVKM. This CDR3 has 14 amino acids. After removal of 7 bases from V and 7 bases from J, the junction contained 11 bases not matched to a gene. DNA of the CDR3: TGTGCCAGCAAATTGGACAGGGGAAATTGGGAGCAGTACTTC. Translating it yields CASKLDRGNWEQYF.

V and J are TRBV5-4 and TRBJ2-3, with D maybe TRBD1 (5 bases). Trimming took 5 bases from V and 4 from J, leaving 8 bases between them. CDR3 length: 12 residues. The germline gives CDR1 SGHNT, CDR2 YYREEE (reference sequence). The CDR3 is CASSQGSDTQYF. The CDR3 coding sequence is TGTGCCAGCAGTCAGGGCTCAGATACGCAGTATTTT.

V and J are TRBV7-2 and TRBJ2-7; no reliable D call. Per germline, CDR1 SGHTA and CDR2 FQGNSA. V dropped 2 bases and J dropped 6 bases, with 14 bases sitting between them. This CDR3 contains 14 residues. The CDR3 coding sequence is TGTGCCAGCAGCTTATCGGTCCTGATCGGCGAGCAGTACTTC. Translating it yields CASSLSVLIGEQYF.

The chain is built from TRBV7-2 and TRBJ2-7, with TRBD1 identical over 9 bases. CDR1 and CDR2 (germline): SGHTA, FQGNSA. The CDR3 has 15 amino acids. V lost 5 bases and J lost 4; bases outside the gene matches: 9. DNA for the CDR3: TGTGCCAGCAGCCCAGTCGGACAGGGGAATTACGAGCAGTACTTC. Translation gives CASSPVGQGNYEQYF.

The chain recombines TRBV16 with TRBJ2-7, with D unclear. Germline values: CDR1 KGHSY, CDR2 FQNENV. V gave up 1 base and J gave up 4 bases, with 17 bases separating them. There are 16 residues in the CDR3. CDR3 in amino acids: CASSQLGSSAGYEQYF. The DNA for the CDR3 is TGTGCCAGCAGCCAATTAGGTAGCTCCGCCGGATACGAGCAGTACTTC.

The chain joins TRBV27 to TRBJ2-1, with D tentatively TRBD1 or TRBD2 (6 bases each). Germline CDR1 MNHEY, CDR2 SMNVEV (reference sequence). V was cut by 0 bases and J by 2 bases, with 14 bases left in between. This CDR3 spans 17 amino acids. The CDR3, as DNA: TGTGCCAGCAGTTTATCTGGCCGGGGGCCTCCCTACAATGAGCAGTTCTTC. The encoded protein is CASSLSGRGPPYNEQFF.

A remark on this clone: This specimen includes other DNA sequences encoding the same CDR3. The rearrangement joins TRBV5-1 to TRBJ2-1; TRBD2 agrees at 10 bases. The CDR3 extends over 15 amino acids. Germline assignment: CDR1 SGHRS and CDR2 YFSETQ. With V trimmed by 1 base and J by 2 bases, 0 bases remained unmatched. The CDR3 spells CASSLTSGTYNEQFF. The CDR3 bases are TGCGCCAGCAGCTTGACTAGCGGGACCTACAATGAGCAGTTCTTC.

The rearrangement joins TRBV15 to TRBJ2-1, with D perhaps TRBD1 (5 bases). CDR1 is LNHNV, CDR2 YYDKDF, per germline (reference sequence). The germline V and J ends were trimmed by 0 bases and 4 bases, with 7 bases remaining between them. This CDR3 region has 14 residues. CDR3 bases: TGTGCCACCAGCAGAGACAGGGTATACAATGAGCAGTTCTTC. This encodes CATSRDRVYNEQFF.

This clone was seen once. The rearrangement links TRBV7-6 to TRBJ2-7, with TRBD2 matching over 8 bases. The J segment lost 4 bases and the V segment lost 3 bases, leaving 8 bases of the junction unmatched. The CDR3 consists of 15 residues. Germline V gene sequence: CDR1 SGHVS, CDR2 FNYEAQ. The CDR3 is CASSLGSGSDYEQYF. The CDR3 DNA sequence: TGTGCCAGCAGCTTGGGCAGCGGGAGCGATTACGAGCAGTACTTC.

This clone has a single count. This chain's CDR3 is CASSALGFQQFF. CDR3 sequence (DNA): TGTGCCAGCAGCGCACTTGGGTTTCAGCAGTTCTTC. This chain connects TRBV3-1 (or the pseudogene TRBV3-2) to TRBJ2-1; D ambiguous. The V gene lost 5 bases and the J gene lost 11 bases, with 13 bases spanning the gap. CDR1 LGHDT and CDR2 YNNKEL come from the germline V gene (reference sequence). There are 12 residues in the CDR3.

Written as DNA, the CDR3 is TGTGCCAGCAGAAAGAACACTGAAGCTTTCTTT. Translation gives CASRKNTEAFF. V usage is TRBV3-1 (or the pseudogene TRBV3-2) and J usage is TRBJ1-1; D remains unclear. V was trimmed by 6 bases and J by 1 base, leaving 3 bases between them. CDR3 size: 11 residues. Germline lookup yields CDR1 LGHDT and CDR2 YNNKEL (reference sequence).

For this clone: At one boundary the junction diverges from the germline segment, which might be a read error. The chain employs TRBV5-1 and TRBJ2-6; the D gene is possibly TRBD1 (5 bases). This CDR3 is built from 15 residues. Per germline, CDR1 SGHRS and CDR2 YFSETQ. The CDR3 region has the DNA TGCGCCAGCAGCCTACAGAGCTCTGGGGCCAACGCCCTGACTTTC. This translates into CASSLQSSGANALTF.